Each of the 4 T cell receptor beta chains below was sequenced from the same sample in a study of blood T cell repertoires in COVID-19. The table came from immunoSEQ multiplex PCR; TCRdb's copy has only in-frame clones and leaves some out. The top ten hold 1% of the sample, which has 300,000 to 400,000 clones, around 90% seen once. The sample consisted of peripheral blood. The receptor set was obtained from a man over 45 with active or convalescent COVID-19.

The chain has TRBV29-1 and TRBJ2-1, with TRBD2 identical over 8 bases. CDR1 and CDR2 from the germline V gene are SQVTM and ANQGSEA. The length of the CDR3 is 17 residues. V lost 0 bases and J lost 4; bases outside the gene matches: 11. The DNA of the CDR3 is TGCAGCGTTGAAGAATATGGCGGGAGGAACTTGTACAATGAGCAGTTCTTC. Residues: CSVEEYGGRNLYNEQFF.

The chain recombines TRBV25-1 with TRBJ1-6; the match to TRBD1 covers 7 bases. The CDR3 is 14 amino acids. Losses at the gene ends were 3 bases for V and 10 bases for J; bases not matched to a gene: 6. Germline V CDR1 and CDR2: MGHDK, SYGVNS. DNA of the CDR3: TGTGCCAGCAGTGATCTACAGGGGAGGTCACCCCTCCACTTT. Its translation: CASSDLQGRSPLHF.

The V gene is TRBV10-2, the J gene TRBJ1-2, with D possibly being TRBD1 (5 bases). Germline V CDR1 and CDR2: WSHSY, SAAADI. V lost 7 bases and J lost 5, with 14 bases in between. The CDR3 covers 13 residues. CDR3 sequence reads: CASTQQDRYGYTF. CDR3 DNA: TGCGCCAGCACCCAACAAGACAGATATGGCTACACCTTC.

The chain employs TRBV15 and TRBJ2-2; the D is unclear. Germline V lookup: CDR1 LNHNV, CDR2 YYDKDF (reference sequence). This CDR3 contains 14 residues. V dropped 0 bases and J dropped 7 bases, with 9 bases sitting between them. In DNA, the CDR3 is TGTGCCACCAGCAGAGATTTAACAGTCGGGGAGCTGTTTTTT. Translation: CATSRDLTVGELFF.